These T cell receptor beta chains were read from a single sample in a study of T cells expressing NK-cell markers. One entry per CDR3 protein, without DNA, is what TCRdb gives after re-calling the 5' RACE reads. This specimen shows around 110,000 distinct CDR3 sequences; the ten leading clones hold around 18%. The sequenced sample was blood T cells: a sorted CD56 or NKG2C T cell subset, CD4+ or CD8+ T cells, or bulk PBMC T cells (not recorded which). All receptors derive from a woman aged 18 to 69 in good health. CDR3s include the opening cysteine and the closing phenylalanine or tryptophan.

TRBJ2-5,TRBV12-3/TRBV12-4,CASSRQGIPETQYF
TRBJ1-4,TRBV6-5,CASSYSSQGREKLFF
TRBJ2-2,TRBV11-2,CASSPPMWTGELFF
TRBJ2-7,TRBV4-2,CASSQEGGRETLYEQYF
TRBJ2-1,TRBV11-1,CASGVGRVFGSYNEQFF
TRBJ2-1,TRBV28,CASSYRGLAGNEQFF
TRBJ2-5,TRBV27,CASSVQGKGTQYF
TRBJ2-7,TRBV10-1,CASSESEYEQYF
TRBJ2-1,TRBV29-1,CSASPLDLMSYNEQFF
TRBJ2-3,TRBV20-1,CSATPGASGRPTDTQYF
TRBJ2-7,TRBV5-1,CASSLAVTYEQYF
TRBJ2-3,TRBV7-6,CASSLARQREPQWTDTQYF
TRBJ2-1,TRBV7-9,CASSLGRGDYNEQFF
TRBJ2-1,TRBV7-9,CASRPGLAGNNEQFF
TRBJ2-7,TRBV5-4,CASSQGLEIYEQYF
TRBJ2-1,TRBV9,CASSVWQRGDGEQFF